This record covers a single T cell receptor (beta chain). The antigen is undetermined. These data are taken from a study of cytomegalovirus exposure and HLA in healthy donors. The CDR3 has 15 residues. With 2 bases clipped from V and 4 bases from J, the junction kept 8 bases outside the gene matches. Germline-derived CDR1 and CDR2 are MGHDK and SYGVNS. A multiplex PCR was run with 60 Vbeta primers and 13 Jbeta primers. Clones were sequenced by immunoSEQ multiplex PCR, and TCRdb holds only the in-frame ones, with some missing. Of under 250,000 clones in the sample, roughly 84% were seen once. General observations from the study: A later analysis associated 16,951 TCR beta sequences with HLA alleles at a 0.05 false discovery rate. One variant, a missense change in DCLRE1C, was linked in a later analysis to TCR beta V- and J-gene trimming.

The TCR sequence derives from a human donor in good health. Sequencing was performed on PBMCs. The V and J genes are TRBV25-1 and TRBJ2-7, with 7 bases identical to TRBD2. The CDR3 spells CASSERGGTIYEQYF. CDR3 in DNA: TGTGCCAGCAGTGAACGGGGAGGGACGATATACGAGCAGTACTTC.